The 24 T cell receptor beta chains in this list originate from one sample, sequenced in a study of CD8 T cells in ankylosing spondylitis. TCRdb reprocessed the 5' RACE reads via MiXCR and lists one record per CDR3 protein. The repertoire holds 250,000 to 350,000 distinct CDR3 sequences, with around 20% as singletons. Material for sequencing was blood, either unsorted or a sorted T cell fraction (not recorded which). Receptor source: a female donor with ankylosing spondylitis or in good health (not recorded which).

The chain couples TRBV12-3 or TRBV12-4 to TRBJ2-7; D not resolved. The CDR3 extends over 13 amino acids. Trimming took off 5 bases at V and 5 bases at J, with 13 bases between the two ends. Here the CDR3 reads CASSPSTSHEQYF. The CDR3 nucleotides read TGTGCCAGCAGTCCGAGTACCAGCCACGAGCAGTACTTC.

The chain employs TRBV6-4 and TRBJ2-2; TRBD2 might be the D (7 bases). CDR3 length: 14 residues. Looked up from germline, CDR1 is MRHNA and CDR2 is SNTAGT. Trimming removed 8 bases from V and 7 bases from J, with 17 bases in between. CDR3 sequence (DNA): TGTGCCAGCCGGACGGGCGGGGGCGACGGGGAGCTGTTTTTT. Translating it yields CASRTGGGDGELFF.

As DNA, the CDR3 is TGTGCCATCAGTTGGGCCTTCGAAGAGACCCAGTACTTC. Translated, it gives CAISWAFEETQYF. The chain couples TRBV10-3 to TRBJ2-5; the D is unclear. V was pared by 5 bases and J by 3 bases, with 10 bases between. This CDR3 has 13 amino acids. CDR1 is ENHRY and CDR2 is SYGVKD in the germline V gene.

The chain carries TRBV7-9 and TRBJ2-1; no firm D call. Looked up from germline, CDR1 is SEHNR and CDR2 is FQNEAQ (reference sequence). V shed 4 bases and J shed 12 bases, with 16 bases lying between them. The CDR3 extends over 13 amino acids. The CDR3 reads CASSSQPNDRQFF. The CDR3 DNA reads TGTGCCAGCAGCTCCCAGCCTAATGATAGGCAGTTCTTC.

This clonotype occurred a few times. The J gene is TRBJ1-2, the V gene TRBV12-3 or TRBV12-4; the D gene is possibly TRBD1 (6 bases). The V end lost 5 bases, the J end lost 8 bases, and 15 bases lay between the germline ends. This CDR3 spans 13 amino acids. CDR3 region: CASSQDSPAGYTF. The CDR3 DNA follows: TGTGCCAGCAGTCAGGACAGTCCGGCGGGCTACACCTTC.

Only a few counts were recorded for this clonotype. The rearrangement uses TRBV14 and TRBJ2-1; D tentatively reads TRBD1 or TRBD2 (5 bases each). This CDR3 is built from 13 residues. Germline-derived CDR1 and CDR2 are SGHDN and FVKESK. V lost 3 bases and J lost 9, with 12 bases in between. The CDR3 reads CASSQGPHGEQFF. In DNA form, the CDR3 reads TGTGCCAGCAGCCAGGGACCTCACGGTGAGCAGTTCTTC.

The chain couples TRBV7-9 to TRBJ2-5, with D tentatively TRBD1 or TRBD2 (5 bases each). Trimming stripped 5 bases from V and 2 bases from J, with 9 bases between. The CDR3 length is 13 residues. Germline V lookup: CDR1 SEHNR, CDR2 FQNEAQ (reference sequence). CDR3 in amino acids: CASSLGAQETQYF. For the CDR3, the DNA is TGTGCCAGCAGCCTCGGGGCTCAAGAGACCCAGTACTTC.

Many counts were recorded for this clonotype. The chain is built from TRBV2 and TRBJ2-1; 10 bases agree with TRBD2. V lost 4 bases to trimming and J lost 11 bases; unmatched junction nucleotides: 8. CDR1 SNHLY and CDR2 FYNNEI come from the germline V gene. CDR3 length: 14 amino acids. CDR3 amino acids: CASSAPRSGRKQFF. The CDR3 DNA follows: TGTGCCAGCAGTGCTCCTCGTAGCGGGAGGAAGCAGTTCTTC.

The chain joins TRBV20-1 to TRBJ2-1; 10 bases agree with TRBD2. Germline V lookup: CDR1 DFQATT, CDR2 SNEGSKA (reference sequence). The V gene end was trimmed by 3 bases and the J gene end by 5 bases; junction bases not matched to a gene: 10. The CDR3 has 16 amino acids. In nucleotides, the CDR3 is TGCAGTGCTAGCGGTCTAGCGGGAGCCCACCACAATGAGCAGTTCTTC. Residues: CSASGLAGAHHNEQFF.

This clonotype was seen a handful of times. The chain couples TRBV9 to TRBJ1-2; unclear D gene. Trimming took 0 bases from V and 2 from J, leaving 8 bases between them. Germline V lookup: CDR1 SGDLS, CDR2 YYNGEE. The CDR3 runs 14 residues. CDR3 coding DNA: TGTGCCAGCAGCGTAGCTCCGGGGAACTATGGCTACACCTTC. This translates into CASSVAPGNYGYTF.

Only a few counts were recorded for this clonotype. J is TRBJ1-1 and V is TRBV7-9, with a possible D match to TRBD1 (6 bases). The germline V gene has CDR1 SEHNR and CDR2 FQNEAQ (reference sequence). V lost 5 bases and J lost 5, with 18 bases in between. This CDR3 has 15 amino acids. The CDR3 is CASSRGWGARTEAFF. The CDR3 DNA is TGTGCCAGCAGCCGAGGTTGGGGGGCGCGGACTGAAGCTTTCTTT. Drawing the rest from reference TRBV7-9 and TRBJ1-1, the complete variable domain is DTGVSQNPRHKITKRGQNVTFRCDPISEHNRLYWYRQTLGQGPEFLTYFQNEAQLEKSRLLSDRFSAERPKGSFSTLEIQRTEQGDSAMYLCASSRGWGARTEAFFGQGTRLTVV.

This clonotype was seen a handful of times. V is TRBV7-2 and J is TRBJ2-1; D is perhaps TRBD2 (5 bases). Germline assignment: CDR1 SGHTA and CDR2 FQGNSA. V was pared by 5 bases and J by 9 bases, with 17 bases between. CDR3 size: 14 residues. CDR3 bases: TGTGCCAGCAGCCGGACTGTTCAAATAGGTGAGCAGTTCTTC. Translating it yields CASSRTVQIGEQFF.

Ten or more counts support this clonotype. CDR3 in amino acids: CASSPDRSFGNQPQHF. CDR3 nucleotides: TGTGCCAGCAGTCCCGACAGGTCCTTTGGCAATCAGCCCCAGCATTTT. The chain is built from TRBV12-3 or TRBV12-4 and TRBJ1-5, with D possibly being TRBD1 (6 bases). V was trimmed by 5 bases and J by 2 bases, leaving 16 bases between them. The CDR3 has 16 residues.

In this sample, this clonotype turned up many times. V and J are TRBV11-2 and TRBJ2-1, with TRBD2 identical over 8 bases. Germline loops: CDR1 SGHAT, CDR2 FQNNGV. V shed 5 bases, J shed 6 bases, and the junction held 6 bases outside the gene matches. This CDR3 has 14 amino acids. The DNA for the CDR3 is TGTGCCAGCAGCGGGAGCGGGGGTATCAATGAGCAGTTCTTC. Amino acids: CASSGSGGINEQFF.

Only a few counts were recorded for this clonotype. CDR3 protein: CATSRDRSSYEQYF. The CDR3 DNA reads TGTGCCACCAGCAGAGACCGTAGCTCCTACGAGCAGTACTTC. J is TRBJ2-7 and V is TRBV15; no reliable D call. The CDR3 loop spans 14 amino acids. Germline V gene sequence: CDR1 LNHNV, CDR2 YYDKDF (reference sequence). V was cut by 0 bases and J by 0 bases, with 6 bases left in between.

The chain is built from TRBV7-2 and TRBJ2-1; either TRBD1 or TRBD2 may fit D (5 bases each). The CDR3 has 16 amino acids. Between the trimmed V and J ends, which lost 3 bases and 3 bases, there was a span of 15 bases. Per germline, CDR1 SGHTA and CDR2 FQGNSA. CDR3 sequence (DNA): TGTGCCAGCAGCTTCACCTCCGGGACCATCTACAATGAGCAGTTCTTC. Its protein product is CASSFTSGTIYNEQFF.

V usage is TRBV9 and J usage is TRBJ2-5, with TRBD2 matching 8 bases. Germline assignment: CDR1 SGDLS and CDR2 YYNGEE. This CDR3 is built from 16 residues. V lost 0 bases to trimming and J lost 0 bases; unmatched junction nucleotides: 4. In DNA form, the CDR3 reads TGTGCCAGCAGCGTAGCGGGCGGGGGGTACCAAGAGACCCAGTACTTC. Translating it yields CASSVAGGGYQETQYF.

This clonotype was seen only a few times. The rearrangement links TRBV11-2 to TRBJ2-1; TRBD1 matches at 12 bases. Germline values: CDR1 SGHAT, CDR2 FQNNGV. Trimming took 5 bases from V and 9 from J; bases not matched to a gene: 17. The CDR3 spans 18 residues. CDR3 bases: TGTGCCAGCAGCCTGGGACAGGGGGCAGGTGGGGGAGTGATTGAGCAGTTCTTC. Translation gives CASSLGQGAGGGVIEQFF.

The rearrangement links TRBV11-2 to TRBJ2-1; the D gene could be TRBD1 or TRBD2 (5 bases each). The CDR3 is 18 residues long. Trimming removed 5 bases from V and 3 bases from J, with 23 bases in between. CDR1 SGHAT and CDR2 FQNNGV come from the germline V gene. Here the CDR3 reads CASSPEPGPIRDYNEQFF. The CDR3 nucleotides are TGTGCCAGCAGCCCAGAGCCGGGGCCCATTAGGGACTACAATGAGCAGTTCTTC.

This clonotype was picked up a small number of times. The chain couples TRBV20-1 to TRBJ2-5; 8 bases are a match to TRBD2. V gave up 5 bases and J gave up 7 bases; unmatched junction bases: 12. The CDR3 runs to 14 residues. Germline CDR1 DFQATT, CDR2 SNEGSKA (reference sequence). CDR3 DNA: TGCAGTGCTTTCCCAGCGGGGGCCTTTGGGACCCAGTACTTC. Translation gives CSAFPAGAFGTQYF.

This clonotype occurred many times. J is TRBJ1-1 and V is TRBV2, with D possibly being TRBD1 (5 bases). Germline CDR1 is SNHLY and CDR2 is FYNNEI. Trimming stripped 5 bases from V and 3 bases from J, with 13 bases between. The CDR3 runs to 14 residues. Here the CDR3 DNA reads TGTGCCAGCAGTCTCTCCCAGGGAGACACTGAAGCTTTCTTT. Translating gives CASSLSQGDTEAFF.

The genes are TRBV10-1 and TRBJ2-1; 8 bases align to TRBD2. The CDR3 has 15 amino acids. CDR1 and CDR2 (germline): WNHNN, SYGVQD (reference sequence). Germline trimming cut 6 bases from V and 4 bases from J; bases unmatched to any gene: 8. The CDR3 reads CASSPTSDGYNEQFF. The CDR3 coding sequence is TGCGCCAGCAGCCCGACTAGCGATGGGTACAATGAGCAGTTCTTC.

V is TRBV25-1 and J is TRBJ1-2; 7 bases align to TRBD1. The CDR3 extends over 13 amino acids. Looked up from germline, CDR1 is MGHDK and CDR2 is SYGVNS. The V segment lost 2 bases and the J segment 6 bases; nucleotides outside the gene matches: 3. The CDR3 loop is CASSERGRDGYTF. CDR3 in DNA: TGTGCCAGCAGTGAAAGGGGGCGCGATGGCTACACCTTC.

CDR3 nucleotides: TGTGCCAGCAGCCCTTTGCCTCCGAACACCGGGGAGCTGTTTTTT. Protein sequence: CASSPLPPNTGELFF. The chain uses TRBV7-3 and TRBJ2-2; D is uncertain. CDR1 and CDR2 from the germline V gene are SGHTA and FQGTGA. V lost 5 bases, J lost 0 bases, and 10 bases lay in between. The CDR3 is 15 amino acids.